This T cell receptor beta chain stems from a study of Ad26.COV2.S vaccination and SARS-CoV-2 variants. Across the study: By the intramuscular route, Ad26.COV2.S was given once, or twice 56 days apart. Overall study findings and caveats: Reports say spike-specific CD8+ and CD4+ T cell responses covered substantial breadth after vaccination.

The treatment: 15 to 20 received Ad26.COV2.S at low or high dose, single or two shots; about 5 received placebo; per-sample allocation not given. The investigators took samples on day 63 after the first vaccine or placebo injection. Worth noting for this clone: Its antigen is undetermined.

The data were produced by immunoSEQ multiplex PCR, yet TCRdb's version contains in-frame clones alone and is incomplete. The sample yields about 440,000 clones, around 90% seen once. CDR1 and CDR2 (germline): SGDLS, YYNGEE. V was trimmed by 0 bases and J by 1 base, leaving 5 bases between them. CDR3 length: 14 residues. The sequence was collected from a person between 18 and 65 years old who received the Ad26.COV2.S COVID-19 vaccine or a placebo. V is TRBV9 and J is TRBJ1-5; no clear D. The sequenced sample was peripheral blood, obtained in a trial of Ad26.COV2.S vaccine versus placebo. The CDR3 bases are TGTGCCAGCAGCGTAGGACAAAGCAATCAGCCCCAGCATTTT. Its translation is CASSVGQSNQPQHF. The whole variable domain, filled in from reference TRBV9 and TRBJ1-5, reads DSGVTQTPKHLITATGQRVTLRCSPRSGDLSVYWYQQSLDQGLQFLIQYYNGEERAKGNILERFSAQQFPDLHSELNLSSLELGDSALYFCASSVGQSNQPQHFGDGTRLSIL.